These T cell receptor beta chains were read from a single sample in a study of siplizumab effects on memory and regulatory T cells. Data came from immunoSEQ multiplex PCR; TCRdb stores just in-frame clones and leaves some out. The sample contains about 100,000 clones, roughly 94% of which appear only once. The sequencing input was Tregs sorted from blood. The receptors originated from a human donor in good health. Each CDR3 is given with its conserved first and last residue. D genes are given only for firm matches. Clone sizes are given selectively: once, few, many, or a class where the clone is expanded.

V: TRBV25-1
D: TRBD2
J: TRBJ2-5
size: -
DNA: TGTGCCAGCAGTGCCCGACTAGCGTTCTACCAAGAGACCCAGTACTTC
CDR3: CASSARLAFYQETQYF

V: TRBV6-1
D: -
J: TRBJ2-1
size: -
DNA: TGTGCCAGTCATCCGGGACCCTCCGTCGATGAGCAGTTCTTC
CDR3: CASHPGPSVDEQFF

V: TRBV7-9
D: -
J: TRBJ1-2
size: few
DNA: TGTGCCAGCAGCGAAACCGGGACGTCAAACTATGGCTACACCTTC
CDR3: CASSETGTSNYGYTF

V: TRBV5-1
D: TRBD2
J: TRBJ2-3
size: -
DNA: TGCGCCAGCAGCTTGCTGACTAGCTCCAGCACAGATACGCAGTATTTT
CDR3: CASSLLTSSSTDTQYF

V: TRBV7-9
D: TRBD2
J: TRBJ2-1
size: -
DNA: TGTGCCAGCAGCGGCCCCGGGACTAGCAGGAAGTACAATGAGCAGTTCTTC
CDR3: CASSGPGTSRKYNEQFF

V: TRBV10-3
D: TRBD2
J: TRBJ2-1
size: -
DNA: TGTGCCATCAGTGAGTCGGGTGGGCTAGCGGGAGATCCCTACAATGAGCAGTTCTTC
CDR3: CAISESGGLAGDPYNEQFF

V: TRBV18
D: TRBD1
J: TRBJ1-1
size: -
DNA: TGTGCCAGCTCACCAAGCACACAGGGGAGTAGCACTGAAGCTTTCTTT
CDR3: CASSPSTQGSSTEAFF

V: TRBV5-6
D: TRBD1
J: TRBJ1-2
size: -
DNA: TGTGCCAGCAGCCGAGGACAGGGAATGGGTGGCTACACCTTC
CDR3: CASSRGQGMGGYTF

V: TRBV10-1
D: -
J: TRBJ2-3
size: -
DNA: TGCGCCAGCAGTGAGTCGTATAGCGTGGATACGCAGTATTTT
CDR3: CASSESYSVDTQYF

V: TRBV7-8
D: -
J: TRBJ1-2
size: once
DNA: TGTGCCAGCAGCGCCGTAAACCGGGGGCAGAACTATGGCTACACCTTC
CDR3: CASSAVNRGQNYGYTF

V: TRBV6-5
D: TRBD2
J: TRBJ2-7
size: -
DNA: TGTGCCAGCAGTCTAGCGGGACGTACCTACGAGCAGTACTTC
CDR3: CASSLAGRTYEQYF

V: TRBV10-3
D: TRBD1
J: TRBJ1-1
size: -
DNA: TGTGCCATCATGGGACAGGGACCTGAAGCTTTCTTT
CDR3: CAIMGQGPEAFF

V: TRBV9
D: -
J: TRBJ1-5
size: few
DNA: TGTGCCAGCAGCGTAGAGGCGTATAGCAATCAGCCCCAGCATTTT
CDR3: CASSVEAYSNQPQHF

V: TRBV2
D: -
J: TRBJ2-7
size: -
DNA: TGTGCCAGCAAGGACAGAGCCTACGAGCAGTACTTC
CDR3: CASKDRAYEQYF

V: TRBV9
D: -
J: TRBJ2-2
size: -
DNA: TGTGCCAGCAGCGTAGTGCCTAGCTCCGGGGAGCTGTTTTTT
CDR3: CASSVVPSSGELFF

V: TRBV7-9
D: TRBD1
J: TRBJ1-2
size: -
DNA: TGTGCCAGCAGCTTAGGAGAGGGGGCGAACTATGGCTACACCTTC
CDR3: CASSLGEGANYGYTF

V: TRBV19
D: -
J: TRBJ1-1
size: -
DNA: TGTGCCAGTAGTGCGGTTCGGGCGGGGACTGAAGCTTTCTTT
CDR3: CASSAVRAGTEAFF

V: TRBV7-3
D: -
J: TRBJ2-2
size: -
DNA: TGTGCCAGCAGCCTCCGGAACAGGGGAGGGACCGGGGAGCTGTTTTTT
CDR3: CASSLRNRGGTGELFF

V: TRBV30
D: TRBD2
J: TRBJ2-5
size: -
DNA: TGTGCCTGGAGTCGGGGACTAGCCCAAGAGACCCAGTACTTC
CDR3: CAWSRGLAQETQYF

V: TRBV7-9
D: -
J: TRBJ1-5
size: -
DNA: TGTGCCAGCAGCTCCGGATGGGGAAATCAGCCCCAGCATTTT
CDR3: CASSSGWGNQPQHF

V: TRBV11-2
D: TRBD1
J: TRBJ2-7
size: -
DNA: TGTGCCAGCAGCCATCGGGACAGGGGGTACGAGCAGTACTTC
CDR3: CASSHRDRGYEQYF

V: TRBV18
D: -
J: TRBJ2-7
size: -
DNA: TGTGCCAGCTCACTGCAGGGATTCTACGAGCAGTACTTC
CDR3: CASSLQGFYEQYF

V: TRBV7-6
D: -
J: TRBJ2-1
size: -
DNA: TGTGCCAGCAGCCCGAAGTGGTCCCCCGCGCCCTACAATGAGCAGTTCTTC
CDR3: CASSPKWSPAPYNEQFF

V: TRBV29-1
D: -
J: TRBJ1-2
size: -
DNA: TGCAGCGTTGAACGGGGAGGAGGCTACACCTTC
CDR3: CSVERGGGYTF

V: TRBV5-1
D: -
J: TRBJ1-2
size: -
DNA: TGCGCCAGCGGTCAGGAGAATGGCTACACCTTC
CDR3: CASGQENGYTF

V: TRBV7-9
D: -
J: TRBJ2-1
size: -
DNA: TGTGCCAGCAGCTTAGAGGGACCCCCTCGGTTCTTC
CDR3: CASSLEGPPRFF

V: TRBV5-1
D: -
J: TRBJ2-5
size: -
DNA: TGCGCCAGCAGCTTGGGGGAGGCGTTGGAGACCCAGTACTTC
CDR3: CASSLGEALETQYF

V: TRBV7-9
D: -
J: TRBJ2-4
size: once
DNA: TGTGCCAGCAGCTCGACGACAAAAATTCAGTACTTC
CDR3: CASSSTTKIQYF

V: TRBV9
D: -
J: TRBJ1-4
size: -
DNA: TGTGCCAGCAGCGTAGCTGGGTTTAATGAAAAACTGTTTTTT
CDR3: CASSVAGFNEKLFF

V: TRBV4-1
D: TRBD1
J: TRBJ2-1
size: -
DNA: TGCGCCAGCACCAAACTTGACAGGGGAAGACAGTTCTTC
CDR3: CASTKLDRGRQFF

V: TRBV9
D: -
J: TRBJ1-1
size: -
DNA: TGTGCCAGCAGCGTAGATGGCAGGGTAGCCCAAGCTTTCTTT
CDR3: CASSVDGRVAQAFF

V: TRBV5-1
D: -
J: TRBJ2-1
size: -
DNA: TGCGCCAGCAGCTTGGTCTCAGAGCCTTACAATGAGCAGTTCTTC
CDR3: CASSLVSEPYNEQFF

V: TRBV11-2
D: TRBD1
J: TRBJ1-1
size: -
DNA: TGTGCCAGCAGCTTAGTTGGTTTTGGACAGGGGCCTGAAGCTTTCTTT
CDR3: CASSLVGFGQGPEAFF

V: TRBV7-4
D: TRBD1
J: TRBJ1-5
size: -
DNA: TGTGCCAGCAGTTCAGACAGGGGACAGCCCCAGCATTTT
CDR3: CASSSDRGQPQHF

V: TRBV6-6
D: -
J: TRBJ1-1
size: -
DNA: TGTGCCAGCAGTTCGGTAGGGAACACTGAAGCTTTCTTT
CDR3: CASSSVGNTEAFF

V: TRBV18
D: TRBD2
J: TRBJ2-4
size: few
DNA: TGTGCCAGCTCACCAAGCTTCGAGACTCCTAGCGGGAAAAAAAACATTCAGTACTTC
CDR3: CASSPSFETPSGKKNIQYF

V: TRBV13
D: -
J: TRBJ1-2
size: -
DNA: TGTGCCAGCAGCCTTGGGGTGGCCAACTATGGCTACACCTTC
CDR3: CASSLGVANYGYTF

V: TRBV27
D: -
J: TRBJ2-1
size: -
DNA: TGTGCCAGCAGTTTATATCGAGTCGGCGCGGGTGGTGAGCAGTTCTTC
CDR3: CASSLYRVGAGGEQFF

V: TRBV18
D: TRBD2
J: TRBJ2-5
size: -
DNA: TGTGCCAGCTCACCACCGAGTTATAGGGGAGGGGAGACCCAGTACTTC
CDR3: CASSPPSYRGGETQYF

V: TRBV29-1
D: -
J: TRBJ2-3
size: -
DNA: TGCAGCGTCTACAGGTGGGCGACAGATACGCAGTATTTT
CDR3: CSVYRWATDTQYF

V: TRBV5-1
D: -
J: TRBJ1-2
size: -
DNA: TGCGCCAGCAGCTGGGGTTTGGGTGGGAACTATGGCTACACCTTC
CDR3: CASSWGLGGNYGYTF

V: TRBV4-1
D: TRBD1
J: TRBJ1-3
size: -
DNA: TGCGCCAGCAGCCAAGCCCATTCGGACAGGGGGCTGACCGTGTCCGGAAACACCATATATTTT
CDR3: CASSQAHSDRGLTVSGNTIYF

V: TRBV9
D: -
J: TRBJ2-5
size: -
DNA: TGTGCCAGCAGCTCCACCCCTTGGGGAGAACGGGAGACCCAGTACTTC
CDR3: CASSSTPWGERETQYF

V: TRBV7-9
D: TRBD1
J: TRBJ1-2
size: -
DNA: TGTGCCAGCAGCCAGGGGACAGTTGACTTCTATGGCTACACCTTC
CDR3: CASSQGTVDFYGYTF

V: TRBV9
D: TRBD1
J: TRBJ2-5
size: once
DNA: TGTGCCAGCAGCTGGACAGGGGTGGGGGAGACCCAGTACTTC
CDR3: CASSWTGVGETQYF

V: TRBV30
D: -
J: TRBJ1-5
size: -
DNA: TGTGCCTGGAGTGGGGGATTGAGCAATCAGCCCCAGCATTTT
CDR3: CAWSGGLSNQPQHF

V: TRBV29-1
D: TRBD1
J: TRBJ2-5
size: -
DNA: TGCAGCGTTGAAGGGGGGACAGAGGGGTGGGAGACCCAGTACTTC
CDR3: CSVEGGTEGWETQYF

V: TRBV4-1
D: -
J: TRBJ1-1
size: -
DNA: TGCGCCAGCAGCCACCCACGAGGACGCCCCGGGACCGGGGACACTGAAGCTTTCTTT
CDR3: CASSHPRGRPGTGDTEAFF

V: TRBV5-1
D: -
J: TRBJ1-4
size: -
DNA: TGCGCCAGCAGCTTGGGGGGGCAAAATGAAAAACTGTTTTTT
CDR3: CASSLGGQNEKLFF

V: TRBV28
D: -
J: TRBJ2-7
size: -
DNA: TGTGCCAGCCATAAATTTATCTCCTACGAGCAGTACTTC
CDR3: CASHKFISYEQYF

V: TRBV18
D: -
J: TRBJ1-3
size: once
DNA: TGTGCCAGCTCACCAACCAGGGACTCTGGAAACACCATATATTTT
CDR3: CASSPTRDSGNTIYF

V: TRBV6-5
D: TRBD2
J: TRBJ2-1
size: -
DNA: TGTGCCAGCTGCCTAGCGGGAGTAGGTGAGCAGTTCTTC
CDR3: CASCLAGVGEQFF

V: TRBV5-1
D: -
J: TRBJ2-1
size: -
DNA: TGCGCCAGCAGCTTCATCGGGACTTCCCTCCGAACCAATGAGCAGTTCTTC
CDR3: CASSFIGTSLRTNEQFF

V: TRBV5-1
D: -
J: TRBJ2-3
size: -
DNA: TGCGCCAGCAGCTTGTTTAACGCGGAAAATACGCAGTATTTT
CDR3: CASSLFNAENTQYF

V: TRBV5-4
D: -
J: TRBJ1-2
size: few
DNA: TGTGCCAGCAGGGTAGGATCTAACTATGGCTACACCTTC
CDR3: CASRVGSNYGYTF

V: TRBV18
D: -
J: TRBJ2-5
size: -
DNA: TGTGCCAGCTCACTCTCCGGGCCCGATGCAGGGACCCAGTACTTC
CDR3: CASSLSGPDAGTQYF

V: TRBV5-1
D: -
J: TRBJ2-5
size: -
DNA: TGCGCCAGCAGCTCCACCGGAACAGCGCAAGAGACCCAGTACTTC
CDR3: CASSSTGTAQETQYF

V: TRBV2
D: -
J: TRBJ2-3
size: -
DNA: TGTGCCAGCAGTCGGGGAGTTAGCACAGATACGCAGTATTTT
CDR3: CASSRGVSTDTQYF

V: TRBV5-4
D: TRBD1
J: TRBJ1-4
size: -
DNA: TGTGCCAGCTCTCTGAACCGGGACAGCCGGGGGGGTAGGGGTGAAAAACTGTTTTTT
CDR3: CASSLNRDSRGGRGEKLFF